These 21 T cell receptor beta chains were all obtained from the same sample, sequenced in a study of T cells in Graves' hyperthyroidism and ophthalmopathy. RNA transcripts gave rise to amplified TCR beta CDR3 regions. First-round RT-PCR with HTBI primers amplified the TCR CDR3 region. One entry per CDR3 protein results from TCRdb running MiXCR on the multiplex PCR reads. This sample has 490,000 or so distinct CDR3 sequences, with about 45% found just once. Source material: peripheral blood or thyroid tissue (not recorded which). These receptors came from an adult woman with Graves' disease, either hyperthyroidism or ophthalmopathy (not recorded which).

The rearrangement links TRBV29-1 to TRBJ1-2; D unresolved. CDR1 is SQVTM, CDR2 ANQGSEA, per germline. V gave up 0 bases and J gave up 2 bases, with 10 bases separating them. The CDR3 consists of 14 residues. The CDR3, as DNA: TGCAGCGTTGAAGATTGGCACGACAACTATGGCTACACCTTC. This sequence encodes CSVEDWHDNYGYTF.

At least ten counts were recorded for this clonotype. The chain recombines TRBV20-1 with TRBJ2-7, with 7 bases matching TRBD2. The junction had 10 bases not matched to a gene; V was cut back by 6 bases and J by 2 bases. The CDR3 length is 14 residues. Germline lookup yields CDR1 DFQATT and CDR2 SNEGSKA (reference sequence). CDR3 DNA sequence: TGCAGTGCGATCAGCGGGAACCCCCCCTACGAGCAGTACTTC. Translating gives CSAISGNPPYEQYF.

This clonotype is a singleton in its sample. V gene TRBV29-1 combines with J gene TRBJ1-5; tentative D call: TRBD1 (5 bases). Germline-derived CDR1 and CDR2 are SQVTM and ANQGSEA. Trimming stripped 6 bases from V and 7 bases from J, with 19 bases between. The CDR3 extends over 14 amino acids. DNA for the CDR3: TGCAGCGTAGAGGGACGCCTAAGCGGGCAGCCCCAGCATTTT. It translates to CSVEGRLSGQPQHF.

Ten or more counts support this clonotype. V and J are TRBV20-1 and TRBJ2-2; 7 bases are a match to TRBD2. In germline, CDR1 is DFQATT, CDR2 SNEGSKA (reference sequence). V lost 2 bases and J lost 1; bases outside the gene matches: 1. The CDR3 has 14 amino acids. The CDR3 reads CSARPSGNTGELFF. The CDR3 nucleotides read TGCAGTGCTAGACCTAGCGGGAACACCGGGGAGCTGTTTTTT.

Only a few counts were recorded for this clonotype. This may stem from a read error, because a much larger clone lies one nucleotide away. CDR3 residues: CAGRPEPRTQETQYF. CDR3 nucleotides: TGTGCCGGCAGACCAGAGCCCAGGACGCAAGAGACCCAGTACTTC. The chain joins TRBV7-8 to TRBJ2-5; D unclear. The CDR3 loop spans 15 amino acids. Germline V gene data show CDR1 as SGHVS and CDR2 as FQNEAQ.

This clonotype was counted at least ten times. This rearrangement joins TRBV7-2 to TRBJ2-2, with a tentative D call TRBD1 (5 bases). The CDR3 runs to 18 residues. The germline V gene has CDR1 SGHTA and CDR2 FQGNSA. V lost 2 bases and J lost 4, with 20 bases in between. Here the CDR3 DNA reads TGTGCCAGCAGCTTATCGTATGGGGCGAACCACGTCACCGGGGAGCTGTTTTTT. Its translation: CASSLSYGANHVTGELFF.

V gene TRBV4-3 combines with J gene TRBJ2-3, with a tentative D call TRBD2 (6 bases). Trimming left V 0 bases short and J 6 bases short, with 16 bases between. The CDR3 consists of 16 residues. Germline values: CDR1 LGHNA, CDR2 YSLEER. CDR3 protein: CASSQDRGRNGDTQYF. CDR3 nucleotide sequence: TGCGCCAGCAGCCAAGATAGAGGGAGGAACGGGGATACGCAGTATTTT.

This clonotype was recorded a few times. This chain uses TRBV29-1 with TRBJ1-1; tentative D call: TRBD1 (5 bases). The germline V gene encodes CDR1 SQVTM and CDR2 ANQGSEA. V shed 4 bases and J shed 3 bases, with 12 bases lying between them. The CDR3 has 13 residues. The CDR3 coding sequence is TGCAGCGTTGTAAGGGGTATGTACACTGAAGCTTTCTTT. It translates to CSVVRGMYTEAFF. The full variable domain, completed using reference TRBV29-1 and TRBJ1-1, is SAVISQKPSRDICQRGTSLTIQCQVDSQVTMMFWYRQQPGQSLTLIATANQGSEATYESGFVIDKFPISRPNLTFSTLTVSNMSPEDSSIYLCSVVRGMYTEAFFGQGTRLTVV.

This chain connects TRBV5-1 to TRBJ2-3; tentative D call: TRBD1 (6 bases). Per the germline V gene, CDR1 is SGHRS and CDR2 is YFSETQ. The CDR3 sequence is 17 residues long. V lost 0 bases to trimming and J lost 2 bases, with 16 bases between them. The CDR3 DNA reads TGCGCCAGCAGCTTGGCGAACACCGGGGACACCACAGATACGCAGTATTTT. Translating gives CASSLANTGDTTDTQYF.

The chain combines TRBV29-1 with TRBJ2-5; D unclear. This CDR3 region has 14 residues. From germline, CDR1 is SQVTM and CDR2 ANQGSEA. V lost 7 bases and J lost 2, with 17 bases in between. CDR3: CSAPGPPNQETQYF. CDR3 in DNA: TGCAGCGCCCCCGGGCCACCAAATCAAGAGACCCAGTACTTC.

This clonotype came up once. The chain is built from TRBV7-2 and TRBJ2-7; D is undetermined. The J call could be wrong; TRBJ2-1 is a better fit for the DNA end. The germline V gene encodes CDR1 SGHTA and CDR2 FQGNSA. The CDR3 covers 16 residues. In DNA form, the CDR3 reads TGTGCCAGCAGCTTAGTAGGTGTCGGAACTTACAATGAGCAGTTCTTC. Translating gives CASSLVGVGTYNEQFF.

The table lists this clonotype with many counts. V is TRBV7-2 and J is TRBJ2-7, with D perhaps matching TRBD1 (6 bases). This CDR3 has 16 residues. Germline assignment: CDR1 SGHTA and CDR2 FQGNSA. Trimming shortened V by 6 bases and J by 5 bases, and 23 bases separated the two germline ends. The CDR3 protein is CASSSQPGTRNDEQYF. The DNA for the CDR3 is TGTGCCAGCAGTTCCCAACCCGGGACAAGGAACGACGAGCAGTACTTC.

As concerns this clonotype: This sequence may be a read error, since a much larger clone differs from it by one base. V and J are TRBV7-9 and TRBJ2-7; D is undetermined. Germline CDR1 reads SEHNR; CDR2 reads FQNEAQ (reference sequence). CDR3 length: 16 amino acids. The CDR3 DNA reads TGTGCCAGCAGCCCCTTTGTCCCGGTGGTCTCCTACGAGCGGTACTTC. Its translation: CASSPFVPVVSYERYF.

This clonotype was counted between two and nine times. The chain uses TRBV5-1 and TRBJ2-7; D possibly corresponds to TRBD1 (6 bases). V lost 9 bases and J lost 4, with 17 bases in between. The CDR3 sequence is 13 residues long. The germline CDR1 and CDR2 sequences are SGHRS and YFSETQ. The CDR3 nucleotides read TGCGCCACCGCGAAACAGGGCGGATACGAGCAGTACTTC. It is translated as CATAKQGGYEQYF.

There are a few counts of this clonotype. V usage is TRBV25-1 and J usage is TRBJ2-7, with no clear D. Germline CDR1 and CDR2: MGHDK and SYGVNS. This CDR3 comprises 17 residues. The germline V and J ends were trimmed by 3 bases and 1 base, with 19 bases remaining between them. CDR3 sequence: CASSDPRWGTDSYEQYF. DNA of the CDR3: TGTGCCAGCAGTGACCCACGGTGGGGAACAGATTCCTACGAGCAGTACTTC.

This clonotype was observed many times. The rearrangement links TRBV20-1 to TRBJ1-5; possible D gene TRBD1, 5 bases. Germline-derived CDR1 and CDR2 are DFQATT and SNEGSKA (reference sequence). This CDR3 has 15 residues. Trimming took off 2 bases at V and 6 bases at J, with 17 bases between the two ends. CDR3 region: CSARRARALGQPQHF. CDR3 nucleotides: TGCAGTGCTAGAAGGGCCAGGGCCCTTGGTCAGCCCCAGCATTTT.

This clonotype came up a few times. CDR3 sequence reads: CASTSIPLQAGELFF. CDR3 nucleotide sequence: TGTGCCAGCACCTCGATCCCTCTGCAGGCCGGGGAGCTGTTTTTT. The chain is built from TRBV28 and TRBJ2-2; D is undetermined. Germline values: CDR1 MDHEN, CDR2 SYDVKM. The CDR3 has 15 amino acids. The V end lost 7 bases, the J end lost 6 bases, and 18 bases lay between the germline ends.

This clonotype has ten or more counts. The gene calls are TRBV25-1 and TRBJ1-2, with D unresolved. Deletions cut 2 bases from V and 4 bases from J, with 11 bases between. Germline V CDR1 and CDR2: MGHDK, SYGVNS. This CDR3 has 14 residues. This chain's CDR3 is CASSEGIYRYGYTF. The CDR3 DNA reads TGTGCCAGCAGTGAAGGGATTTATCGCTATGGCTACACCTTC.

The chain carries TRBV20-1 and TRBJ2-7; 8 bases are a match to TRBD2. The CDR3 is made up of 12 amino acids. Germline-derived CDR1 and CDR2 are DFQATT and SNEGSKA (reference sequence). Trimming removed 5 bases from V and 10 bases from J; junction bases left unmatched: 10. The CDR3 reads CSARPGTSIQYF. In DNA, the CDR3 is TGCAGTGCTCGCCCAGGGACTAGTATCCAGTACTTC.

The rearrangement links TRBV29-1 to TRBJ2-7; TRBD2 might be the D (6 bases). CDR3 length equals 12 residues. Germline lookup yields CDR1 SQVTM and CDR2 ANQGSEA. V lost 8 bases, J lost 3 bases, and 14 bases lay in between. CDR3 protein: CSRSGVIYEQYF. The CDR3 DNA reads as TGCAGCAGATCGGGGGTTATCTACGAGCAGTACTTC.

The V gene is TRBV5-6, the J gene TRBJ1-4; 10 bases line up with TRBD1. The CDR3 runs 15 residues. V trimming: 5 bases; J trimming: 7 bases; junction bases outside the gene matches: 8. Looked up from germline, CDR1 is SGHDT and CDR2 is YYEEEE. The CDR3 is CASRSRDRGGEKLFF. The CDR3, as DNA: TGTGCCAGCAGATCCCGGGACAGGGGAGGTGAAAAACTGTTTTTT.